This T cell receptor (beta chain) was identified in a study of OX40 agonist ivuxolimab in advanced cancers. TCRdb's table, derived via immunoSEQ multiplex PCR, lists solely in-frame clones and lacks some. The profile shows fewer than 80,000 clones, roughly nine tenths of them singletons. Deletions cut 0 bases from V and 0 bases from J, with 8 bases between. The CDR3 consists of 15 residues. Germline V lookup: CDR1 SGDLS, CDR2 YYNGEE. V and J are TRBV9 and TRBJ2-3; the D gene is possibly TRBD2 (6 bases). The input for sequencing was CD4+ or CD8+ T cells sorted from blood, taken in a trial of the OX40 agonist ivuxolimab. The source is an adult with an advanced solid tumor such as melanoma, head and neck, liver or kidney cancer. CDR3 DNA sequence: TGTGCCAGCAGCGTAGATGGGACTAGCACAGATACGCAGTATTTT. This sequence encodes CASSVDGTSTDTQYF.